The 5 T cell receptor beta chains in this list originate from one sample, sequenced in a study of cytomegalovirus exposure and HLA in healthy donors. Use of 60 Vbeta and 13 Jbeta primers characterized the PCR. TCRdb's table, derived via immunoSEQ multiplex PCR, lists solely in-frame clones and lacks some. Of 150,000 or so clones in the sample, about 80% were seen once. The sequencing input was PBMCs. The receptor source for this set is a woman between 45 and 60 years old in good health and CMV-seropositive.

This CDR3 reads CAWSRRGYEQYF. CDR3 DNA sequence: TGTGCCTGGAGTCGACGGGGGTACGAGCAGTACTTC. V gene TRBV30 combines with J gene TRBJ2-7; tentative D call: TRBD2 (6 bases). Germline V gene data show CDR1 as GTSNPN and CDR2 as SVGIG (reference sequence). The length of the CDR3 is 12 residues. V lost 2 bases to trimming and J lost 4 bases, with 9 bases between them.

The chain employs TRBV19 and TRBJ2-1; 10 bases match TRBD2. The CDR3 contains 13 residues. Germline values: CDR1 LNHDA, CDR2 SQIVND (reference sequence). This chain's CDR3 is CAAGGSSYNEQFF. CDR3 sequence (DNA): TGTGCAGCGGGGGGGAGCTCCTACAATGAGCAGTTCTTC.

The rearrangement links TRBV13 to TRBJ2-7; D is possibly TRBD2 (7 bases). The CDR3 covers 15 residues. The V end lost 2 bases, the J end lost 5 bases, and 16 bases lay between the germline ends. CDR1 PRHDT and CDR2 FYEKMQ come from the germline V gene (reference sequence). CDR3 loop: CASSLRTGGADEQYF. The CDR3 DNA follows: TGTGCCAGCAGCTTAAGGACTGGGGGGGCAGACGAGCAGTACTTC.

This chain links TRBV10-1 with TRBJ1-5; D gene uncertain. This CDR3 has 16 residues. Germline CDR1 is WNHNN and CDR2 is SYGVQD (reference sequence). Trimming left V 0 bases short and J 8 bases short, with 17 bases between. CDR3 sequence reads: CASSESNVAVSEPQHF. As DNA, the CDR3 is TGCGCCAGCAGTGAGTCGAATGTGGCGGTCTCGGAGCCCCAGCATTTT.

The rearrangement uses TRBV7-2 and TRBJ1-5; D is unresolved. The CDR3 length is 14 residues. The germline V gene encodes CDR1 SGHTA and CDR2 FQGNSA. V was cut by 4 bases and J by 6 bases, with 13 bases left in between. The CDR3 region has the DNA TGTGCCAGCAGCTACCCGGGATACGGTCAGCCCCAGCATTTT. Encoded protein: CASSYPGYGQPQHF.